The 2 T cell receptor beta chains listed next were all sequenced from one sample in a study of sequential checkpoint blockade in melanoma (dated by TCRdb to between 2018 and 2020). Interpreted using the paper, the treatment or condition label stands for: randomized to nivolumab then ipilimumab (arm A) or the reverse (arm B). Library preparation employed the immunoSEQ multiplex PCR assay. The table comes from immuneACCESS by way of TCRdb, which keeps in-frame sequences with V and J called. Part of the clones is missing from these tables; in studies checked, under half for an unresolved V gene and the rest for unknown reasons. In this sample the table shows approximately 13,000 clones, 25% to 35% of which occur a single time. Approximately 16% of the sample comes from the top ten. The input for sequencing was tumor tissue (inferred from file names), taken from a patient given nivolumab and ipilimumab in sequence. These receptors originate from a human donor with melanoma.

This clone was detected only a few times. The V gene is TRBV25-1, the J gene TRBJ2-5; the match to TRBD1 covers 10 bases. This CDR3 region has 16 residues. V lost 2 bases and J lost 2; bases outside the gene matches: 5. Germline V CDR1 and CDR2: MGHDK, SYGVNS. The CDR3 sequence is CASSEPADRGQETQYF. In DNA form, the CDR3 reads TGTGCCAGCAGTGAACCCGCGGACAGGGGGCAAGAGACCCAGTACTTC.

The table lists this clone with a few counts. The V gene is TRBV6-8, the J gene TRBJ1-2; no definite D call. This CDR3 contains 14 residues. Trimming took 5 bases from V and 4 from J, leaving 14 bases between them. The germline CDR1 and CDR2 sequences are MNHGY and SAAAGT. CDR3 DNA sequence: TGTGCCAGCAGTGAGGATCCGAGTTCCTATGGCTACACCTTC. The encoded protein is CASSEDPSSYGYTF.